The clone carrying this T cell receptor (beta chain) came up many times. The antigen is unknown. The record originates from a study of response to subunit inactivated influenza vaccine. Study observations and caveats: The authors suggested that few new T cells are recruited per seasonal influenza vaccination.

TCRdb analysed the RT-PCR reads with MiXCR anew, one entry per CDR3 protein. The table shows about 500,000 distinct CDR3 sequences, with 16% occurring only once. This CDR3 is 15 amino acids long. V lost 2 bases, J lost 1 base, and 10 bases lay in between. Germline lookup yields CDR1 SGHRS and CDR2 YFSETQ. This sequence originates from a man aged 50 to 69 who received an inactivated influenza vaccine. This material consisted of CD4+ T cells sorted from PBMCs, taken around 25 months after vaccination. The chain links TRBV5-1 to TRBJ2-1, with D perhaps TRBD2 (6 bases). The CDR3 nucleotides are TGCGCCAGCAGCTTAGAGGCGGGGTCCTACAATGAGCAGTTCTTC. Protein sequence: CASSLEAGSYNEQFF. Drawing the rest from reference TRBV5-1 and TRBJ2-1, the complete variable domain is KAGVTQTPRYLIKTRGQQVTLSCSPISGHRSVSWYQQTPGQGLQFLFEYFSETQRNKGNFPGRFSGRQFSNSRSEMNVSTLELGDSALYLCASSLEAGSYNEQFFGPGTRLTVL.